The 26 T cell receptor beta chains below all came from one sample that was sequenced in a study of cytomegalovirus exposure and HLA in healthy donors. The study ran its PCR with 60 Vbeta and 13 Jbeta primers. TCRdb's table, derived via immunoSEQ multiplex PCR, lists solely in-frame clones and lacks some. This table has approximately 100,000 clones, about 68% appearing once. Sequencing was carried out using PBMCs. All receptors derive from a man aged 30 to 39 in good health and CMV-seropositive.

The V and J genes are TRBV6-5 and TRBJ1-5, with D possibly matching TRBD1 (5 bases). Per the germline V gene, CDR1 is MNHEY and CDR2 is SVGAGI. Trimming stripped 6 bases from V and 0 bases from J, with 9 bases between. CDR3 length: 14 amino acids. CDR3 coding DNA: TGTGCCAGCAGCAGACAGACTAGCAATCAGCCCCAGCATTTT. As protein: CASSRQTSNQPQHF.

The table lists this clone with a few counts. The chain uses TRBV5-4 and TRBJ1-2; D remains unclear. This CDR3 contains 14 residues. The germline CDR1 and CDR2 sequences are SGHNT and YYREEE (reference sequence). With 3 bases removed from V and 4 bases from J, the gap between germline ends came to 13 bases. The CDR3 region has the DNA TGTGCCAGCAGCTCACCTGTTGGAGTCTATGGCTACACCTTC. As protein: CASSSPVGVYGYTF.

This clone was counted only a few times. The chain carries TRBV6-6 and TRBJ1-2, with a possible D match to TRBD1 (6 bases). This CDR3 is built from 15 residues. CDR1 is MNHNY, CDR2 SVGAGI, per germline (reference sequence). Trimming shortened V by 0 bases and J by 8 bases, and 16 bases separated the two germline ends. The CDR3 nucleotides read TGTGCCAGCAGTTACTCTAATTACGGGGGGCCAGGCTACACCTTC. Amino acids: CASSYSNYGGPGYTF.

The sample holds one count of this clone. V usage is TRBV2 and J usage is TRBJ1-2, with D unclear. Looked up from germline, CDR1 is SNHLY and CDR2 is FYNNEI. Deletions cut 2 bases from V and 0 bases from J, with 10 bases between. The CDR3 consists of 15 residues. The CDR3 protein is CASSENGVANYGYTF. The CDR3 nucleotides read TGTGCCAGCAGTGAAAATGGAGTCGCTAACTATGGCTACACCTTC.

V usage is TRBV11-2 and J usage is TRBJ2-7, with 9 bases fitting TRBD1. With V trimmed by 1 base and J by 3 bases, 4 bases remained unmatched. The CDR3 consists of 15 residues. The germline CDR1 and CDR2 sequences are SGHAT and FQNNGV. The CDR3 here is CASSLGQGGGYEQYF. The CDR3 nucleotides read TGTGCCAGCAGCTTAGGACAGGGGGGCGGCTACGAGCAGTACTTC.

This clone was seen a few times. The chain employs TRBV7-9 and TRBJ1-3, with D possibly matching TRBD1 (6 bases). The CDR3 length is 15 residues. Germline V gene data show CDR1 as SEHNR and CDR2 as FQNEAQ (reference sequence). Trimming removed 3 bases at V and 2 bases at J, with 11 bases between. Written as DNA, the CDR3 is TGTGCCAGCAGCTTTGGACCAGGGGCTGGAAACACCATATATTTT. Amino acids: CASSFGPGAGNTIYF.

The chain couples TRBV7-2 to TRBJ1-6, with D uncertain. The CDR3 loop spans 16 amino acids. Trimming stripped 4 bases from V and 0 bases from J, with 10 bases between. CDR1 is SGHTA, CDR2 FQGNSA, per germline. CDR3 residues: CASSSASSSYNSPLHF. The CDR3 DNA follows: TGTGCCAGCAGCTCCGCCTCGAGCTCCTATAATTCACCCCTCCACTTT.

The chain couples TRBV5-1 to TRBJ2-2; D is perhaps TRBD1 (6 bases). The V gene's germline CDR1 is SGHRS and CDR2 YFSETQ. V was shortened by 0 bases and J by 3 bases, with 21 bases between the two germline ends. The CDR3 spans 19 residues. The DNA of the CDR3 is TGCGCCAGCAGCTTGGAGTTCTACGGATCTCCAGGGGACACCGGGGAGCTGTTTTTT. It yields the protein CASSLEFYGSPGDTGELFF.

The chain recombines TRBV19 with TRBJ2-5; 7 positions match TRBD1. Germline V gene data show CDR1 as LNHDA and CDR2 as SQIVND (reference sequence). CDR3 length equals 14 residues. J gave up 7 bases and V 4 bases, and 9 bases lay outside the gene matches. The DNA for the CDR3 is TGTGCCAGTAGTACTCGGACAGGTGGCGGGACCCAGTACTTC. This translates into CASSTRTGGGTQYF.

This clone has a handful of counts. This CDR3 reads CASSYLAGGRPTQYF. The CDR3 DNA sequence: TGTGCCAGCAGCTACCTAGCGGGGGGTCGGCCTACGCAGTATTTT. This chain uses TRBV13 with TRBJ2-3; 11 positions agree with TRBD2. Germline values: CDR1 PRHDT, CDR2 FYEKMQ (reference sequence). With 4 bases clipped from V and 8 bases from J, the junction kept 8 bases outside the gene matches. The CDR3 spans 15 residues.

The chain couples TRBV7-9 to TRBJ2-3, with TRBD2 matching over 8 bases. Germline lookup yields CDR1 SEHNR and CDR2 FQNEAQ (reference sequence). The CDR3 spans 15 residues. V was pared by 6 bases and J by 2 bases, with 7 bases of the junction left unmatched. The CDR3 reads CASSPSGRHTDTQYF. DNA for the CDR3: TGTGCCAGCAGTCCCAGCGGGAGACACACAGATACGCAGTATTTT.

The CDR3 DNA reads as TGTGCCAGCAGTAGGACTAGCGGGGGAAACGGGGAGCTGTTTTTT. Protein product: CASSRTSGGNGELFF. This chain uses TRBV2 with TRBJ2-2; 13 positions match TRBD2. Germline V gives CDR1 SNHLY, CDR2 FYNNEI. V shed 5 bases and J 7 bases; nucleotides not matched to a gene: 4. CDR3 length: 15 residues.

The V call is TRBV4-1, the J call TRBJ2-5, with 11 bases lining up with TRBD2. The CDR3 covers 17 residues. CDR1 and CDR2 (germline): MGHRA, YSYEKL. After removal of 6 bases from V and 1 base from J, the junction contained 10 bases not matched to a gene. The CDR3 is CASSLGASGGSQETQYF. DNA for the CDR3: TGCGCCAGCAGTCTAGGGGCTAGCGGGGGGTCCCAAGAGACCCAGTACTTC.

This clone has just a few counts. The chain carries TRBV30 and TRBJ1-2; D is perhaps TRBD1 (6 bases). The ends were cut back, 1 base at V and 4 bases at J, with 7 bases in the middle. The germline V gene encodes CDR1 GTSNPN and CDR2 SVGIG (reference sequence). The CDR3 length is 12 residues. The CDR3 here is CAWSGGLYGYTF. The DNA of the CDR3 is TGTGCCTGGAGTGGGGGGCTCTATGGCTACACCTTC.

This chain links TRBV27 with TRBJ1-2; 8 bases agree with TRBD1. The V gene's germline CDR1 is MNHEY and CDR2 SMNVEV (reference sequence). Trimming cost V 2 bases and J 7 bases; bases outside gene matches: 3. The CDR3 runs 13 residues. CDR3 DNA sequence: TGTGCCAGCAGTTTACAGGGGGCGGGTGGCTACACCTTC. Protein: CASSLQGAGGYTF.

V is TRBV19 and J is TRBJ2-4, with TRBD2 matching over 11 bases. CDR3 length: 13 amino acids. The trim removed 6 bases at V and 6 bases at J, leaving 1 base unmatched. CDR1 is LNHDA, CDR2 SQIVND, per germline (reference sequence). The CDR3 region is CASRLAGVNIQYF. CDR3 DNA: TGTGCCAGTAGACTAGCGGGGGTAAACATTCAGTACTTC.

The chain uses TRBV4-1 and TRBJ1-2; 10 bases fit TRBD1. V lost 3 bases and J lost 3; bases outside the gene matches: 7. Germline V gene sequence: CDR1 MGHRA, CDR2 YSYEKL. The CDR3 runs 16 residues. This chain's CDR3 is CASSHRDRGFDYGYTF. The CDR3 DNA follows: TGCGCCAGCAGCCACCGGGACAGGGGTTTCGACTATGGCTACACCTTC.

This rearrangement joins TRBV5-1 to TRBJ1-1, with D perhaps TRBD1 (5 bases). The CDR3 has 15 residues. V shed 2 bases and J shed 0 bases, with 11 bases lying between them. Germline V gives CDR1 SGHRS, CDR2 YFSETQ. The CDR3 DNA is TGCGCCAGCAGCTTAGAAACAGGATTGAACACTGAAGCTTTCTTT. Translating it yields CASSLETGLNTEAFF.

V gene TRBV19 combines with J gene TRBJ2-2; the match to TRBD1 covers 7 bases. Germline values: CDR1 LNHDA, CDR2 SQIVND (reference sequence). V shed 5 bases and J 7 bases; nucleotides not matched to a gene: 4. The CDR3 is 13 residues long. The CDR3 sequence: CASSLTGFGELFF. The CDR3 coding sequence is TGTGCCAGTAGTTTGACAGGGTTCGGGGAGCTGTTTTTT.

As DNA, the CDR3 is TGTGCCAGCAGTGACGGTAGAAACACTGAAGCTTTCTTT. Translating gives CASSDGRNTEAFF. The V and J genes are TRBV2 and TRBJ1-1; D is unresolved. Germline lookup yields CDR1 SNHLY and CDR2 FYNNEI. The CDR3 contains 13 residues. Deletions cut 3 bases from V and 2 bases from J, with 7 bases between.

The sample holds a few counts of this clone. CDR3 DNA sequence: TGCGCCAGCAGCCAAGAGGGGAGTTTTCGGAATGAGCAGTTCTTC. This gives the protein CASSQEGSFRNEQFF. The chain carries TRBV4-1 and TRBJ2-1, with TRBD2 as a possible D gene (5 bases). CDR3 length: 15 amino acids. Trimming pared 0 bases from V and 7 bases from J, leaving 13 bases between. The germline gives CDR1 MGHRA, CDR2 YSYEKL.

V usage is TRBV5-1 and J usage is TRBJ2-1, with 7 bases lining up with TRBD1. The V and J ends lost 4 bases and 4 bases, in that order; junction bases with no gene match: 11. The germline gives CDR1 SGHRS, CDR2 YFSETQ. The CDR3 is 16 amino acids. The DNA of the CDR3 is TGCGCCAGCAGCCCGCTCGACAGGGCCTCTTACAATGAGCAGTTCTTC. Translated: CASSPLDRASYNEQFF.

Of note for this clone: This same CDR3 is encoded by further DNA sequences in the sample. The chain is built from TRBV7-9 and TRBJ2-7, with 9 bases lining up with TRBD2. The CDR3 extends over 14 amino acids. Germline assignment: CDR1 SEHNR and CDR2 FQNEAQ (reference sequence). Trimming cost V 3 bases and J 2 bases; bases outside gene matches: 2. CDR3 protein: CASSFGGGAYEQYF. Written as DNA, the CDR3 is TGTGCCAGCAGCTTTGGCGGGGGGGCCTACGAGCAGTACTTC. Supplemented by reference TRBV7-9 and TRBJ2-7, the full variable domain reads DTGVSQNPRHKITKRGQNVTFRCDPISEHNRLYWYRQTLGQGPEFLTYFQNEAQLEKSRLLSDRFSAERPKGSFSTLEIQRTEQGDSAMYLCASSFGGGAYEQYFGPGTRLTVT.

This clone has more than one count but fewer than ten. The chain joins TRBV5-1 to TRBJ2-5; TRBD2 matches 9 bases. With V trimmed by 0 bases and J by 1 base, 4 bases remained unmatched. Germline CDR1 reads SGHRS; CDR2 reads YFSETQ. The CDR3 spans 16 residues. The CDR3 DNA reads TGCGCCAGCAGCTTGGTTGCTAGCGGGGCCCAAGAGACCCAGTACTTC. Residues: CASSLVASGAQETQYF. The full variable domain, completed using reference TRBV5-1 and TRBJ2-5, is KAGVTQTPRYLIKTRGQQVTLSCSPISGHRSVSWYQQTPGQGLQFLFEYFSETQRNKGNFPGRFSGRQFSNSRSEMNVSTLELGDSALYLCASSLVASGAQETQYFGPGTRLLVL.

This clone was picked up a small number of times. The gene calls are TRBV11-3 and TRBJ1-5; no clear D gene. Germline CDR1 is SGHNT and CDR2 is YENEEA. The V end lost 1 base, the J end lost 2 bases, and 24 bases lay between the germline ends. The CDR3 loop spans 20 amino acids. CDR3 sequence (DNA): TGTGCCAGCAGCTTAGGTGGCGGTAAGCCTATGGTCTATGGCAATCAGCCCCAGCATTTT. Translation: CASSLGGGKPMVYGNQPQHF.

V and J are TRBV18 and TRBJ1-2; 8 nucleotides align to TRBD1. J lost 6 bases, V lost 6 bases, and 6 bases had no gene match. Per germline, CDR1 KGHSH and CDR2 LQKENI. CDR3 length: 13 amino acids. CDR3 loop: CASSPDRANGYTF. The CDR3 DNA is TGTGCCAGCTCCCCGGACAGGGCGAATGGCTACACCTTC.